A single sample is the source of the 30 T cell receptor beta chains below, sequenced in a study of cytomegalovirus exposure and HLA in healthy donors. The PCR contained 60 Vbeta and 13 Jbeta primers. Clones were sequenced by immunoSEQ multiplex PCR, and TCRdb holds only the in-frame ones, with some missing. The profile shows roughly 98,000 clones, 65% to 75% of them singletons. The sample comprised PBMCs. Receptor source: a woman between 65 and 79 years old in good health and CMV-seropositive.

The chain is built from TRBV7-9 and TRBJ1-3; D gene unclear. Trimming took off 1 base at V and 2 bases at J, with 9 bases between the two ends. There are 15 residues in the CDR3. Germline V lookup: CDR1 SEHNR, CDR2 FQNEAQ (reference sequence). This chain's CDR3 is CASSLGREAGNTIYF. The CDR3 DNA follows: TGTGCCAGCAGCTTAGGCCGGGAAGCTGGAAACACCATATATTTT. The full variable domain, in which reference TRBV7-9 and TRBJ1-3 provide the parts outside the CDR3, is DTGVSQNPRHKITKRGQNVTFRCDPISEHNRLYWYRQTLGQGPEFLTYFQNEAQLEKSRLLSDRFSAERPKGSFSTLEIQRTEQGDSAMYLCASSLGREAGNTIYFGEGSWLTVV.

The chain has TRBV2 and TRBJ2-1, with D tentatively TRBD2 (7 bases). Trimming stripped 10 bases from V and 10 bases from J, with 26 bases between. The CDR3 loop spans 15 amino acids. Germline assignment: CDR1 SNHLY and CDR2 FYNNEI. The CDR3 loop reads CATRPGRGLEVEQFF. As DNA, the CDR3 is TGTGCCACCCGGCCGGGGCGGGGGCTTGAGGTGGAGCAGTTCTTC.

The chain recombines TRBV11-1 with TRBJ2-7, with TRBD1 as a possible D gene (6 bases). The V gene lost 7 bases and the J gene lost 2 bases, with 15 bases spanning the gap. This CDR3 spans 14 amino acids. Germline V gene sequence: CDR1 SGHAT, CDR2 FQDESV (reference sequence). CDR3: CASTQVGATYEQYF. In DNA form, the CDR3 reads TGTGCCAGCACCCAGGTGGGGGCCACCTACGAGCAGTACTTC.

J is TRBJ2-4 and V is TRBV19, with 8 bases lining up with TRBD1. V shed 4 bases and J 2 bases; nucleotides not matched to a gene: 7. The V gene's germline CDR1 is LNHDA and CDR2 SQIVND (reference sequence). The CDR3 is 16 amino acids. This CDR3 reads CASSSRQGFPKNIQYF. The CDR3 bases are TGTGCCAGTAGTAGCCGACAGGGGTTCCCCAAAAACATTCAGTACTTC.

The chain recombines TRBV5-1 with TRBJ2-5; TRBD1 might be the D (5 bases). Trimming left V 0 bases short and J 5 bases short, with 14 bases between. From germline, CDR1 is SGHRS and CDR2 YFSETQ. The CDR3 sequence is 15 residues long. This CDR3 reads CASSLEAGFGETQYF. As DNA, the CDR3 is TGCGCCAGCAGCTTGGAGGCAGGGTTCGGCGAGACCCAGTACTTC.

The chain is built from TRBV28 and TRBJ2-5; 8 bases line up with TRBD1. J lost 1 base, V lost 7 bases, and 8 bases had no gene match. Germline V gives CDR1 MDHEN, CDR2 SYDVKM. This CDR3 is 15 amino acids long. The CDR3 bases are TGTGCCAGCAAACAAACGGGGACAGGCCAAGAGACCCAGTACTTC. It is translated as CASKQTGTGQETQYF.

The chain is built from TRBV29-1 and TRBJ2-3; D is possibly TRBD1 (5 bases). The V and J ends lost 4 bases and 0 bases respectively, with 11 bases between them. The CDR3 runs 14 residues. The germline V gene has CDR1 SQVTM and CDR2 ANQGSEA. The CDR3 DNA reads as TGCAGCGTTGCGAGTGGGGCTAGCACAGATACGCAGTATTTT. Translated: CSVASGASTDTQYF.

The rearrangement joins TRBV7-2 to TRBJ2-5, with 9 positions matching TRBD1. The V segment lost 2 bases and the J segment 5 bases; nucleotides outside the gene matches: 9. CDR1 and CDR2 (germline): SGHTA, FQGNSA. This CDR3 has 16 residues. The CDR3: CASSLWPGQGGETQYF. CDR3 coding DNA: TGTGCCAGCAGCTTATGGCCGGGACAGGGCGGGGAGACCCAGTACTTC.

The V and J genes are TRBV19 and TRBJ2-7; 8 bases agree with TRBD1. This CDR3 region has 13 residues. The V gene's germline CDR1 is LNHDA and CDR2 SQIVND (reference sequence). V was clipped by 0 bases and J by 5 bases; unmatched bases: 0. The CDR3 reads CASSIEDRDEQYF. The DNA of the CDR3 is TGTGCCAGTAGTATAGAGGACAGGGACGAGCAGTACTTC.

The CDR3 spells CASSLVVSSGANVLTF. DNA for the CDR3: TGTGCCAGCAGTTTAGTCGTTAGCTCTGGGGCCAACGTCCTGACTTTC. The rearrangement links TRBV27 to TRBJ2-6; D unclear. This CDR3 comprises 16 residues. Germline V gene data show CDR1 as MNHEY and CDR2 as SMNVEV (reference sequence). Trimming removed 2 bases at V and 0 bases at J, with 8 bases between.

The V gene is TRBV11-3, the J gene TRBJ2-5; D perhaps matches TRBD2 (7 bases). Trimming left V 6 bases short and J 2 bases short, with 13 bases between. The CDR3 sequence is 14 residues long. Germline V gene data show CDR1 as SGHNT and CDR2 as YENEEA. In DNA form, the CDR3 reads TGTGCCAGCAGTTCCAGGGGAGGGCAAGAGACCCAGTACTTC. Encoded protein: CASSSRGGQETQYF.

The rearrangement uses TRBV2 and TRBJ2-1, with 10 bases matching TRBD1. CDR3 size: 13 residues. Unmatched junction bases numbered 6, after V lost 7 bases and J lost 9 bases. Germline V gene sequence: CDR1 SNHLY, CDR2 FYNNEI. CDR3 amino acids: CASTTTGGGEQFF. Here the CDR3 DNA reads TGTGCCAGCACCACGACAGGGGGCGGTGAGCAGTTCTTC.

This clone has only one observation. The V call is TRBV28, the J call TRBJ1-5; D may be TRBD1 (5 bases). The CDR3 runs 15 residues. The germline V and J ends were trimmed by 10 bases and 7 bases, with 23 bases remaining between them. Germline V CDR1 and CDR2: MDHEN, SYDVKM. The CDR3 DNA is TGTGCCACCCGGGAGTGGGCAGGGATTGGGCAGCCCCAGCATTTT. It codes for CATREWAGIGQPQHF.

J is TRBJ1-4 and V is TRBV11-2; 10 nucleotides agree with TRBD1. This CDR3 has 15 residues. Germline CDR1 is SGHAT and CDR2 is FQNNGV. With V trimmed by 1 base and J by 5 bases, 1 base remained unmatched. The CDR3 DNA sequence: TGTGCCAGCAGCTTAGGGGGACAGGGGAATGAAAAACTGTTTTTT. Its protein product is CASSLGGQGNEKLFF.

This clone has a single count. The rearrangement links TRBV7-9 to TRBJ2-7, with 8 bases identical to TRBD1. The CDR3 extends over 18 amino acids. Germline-derived CDR1 and CDR2 are SEHNR and FQNEAQ (reference sequence). Losses at the gene ends were 1 base for V and 4 bases for J; bases not matched to a gene: 15. This CDR3 reads CASSLGDWGTGVGYEQYF. CDR3 coding DNA: TGTGCCAGCAGCTTAGGGGATTGGGGGACAGGCGTTGGGTACGAGCAGTACTTC.

This chain joins TRBV5-6 and TRBJ2-7; 8 positions agree with TRBD1. CDR1 and CDR2 from the germline V gene are SGHDT and YYEEEE. The CDR3 runs 14 residues. The V segment lost 2 bases and the J segment 5 bases; nucleotides outside the gene matches: 6. CDR3 sequence: CASSLGDRGHEQYF. CDR3 bases: TGTGCCAGCAGCTTAGGAGACAGGGGCCACGAGCAGTACTTC. Variable domain in full (rest from reference TRBV5-6 and TRBJ2-7): DAGVTQSPTHLIKTRGQQVTLRCSPKSGHDTVSWYQQALGQGPQFIFQYYEEEERQRGNFPDRFSGHQFPNYSSELNVNALLLGDSALYLCASSLGDRGHEQYFGPGTRLTVT.

The chain employs TRBV6-6 and TRBJ1-3; D is uncertain. This CDR3 region has 14 residues. The V gene's germline CDR1 is MNHNY and CDR2 SVGAGI (reference sequence). Trimming cost V 4 bases and J 1 base, with 8 bases left between them. The DNA of the CDR3 is TGTGCCAGCAGTTTTGCCCAGTCTGGAAACACCATATATTTT. It yields the protein CASSFAQSGNTIYF.

The table lists this clone with a count of one. This chain connects TRBV9 to TRBJ2-2, with D unclear. The V gene's germline CDR1 is SGDLS and CDR2 YYNGEE. V was clipped by 3 bases and J by 6 bases, with 9 bases between them. CDR3 size: 13 residues. CDR3 residues: CASSAFRSGELFF. The CDR3 DNA reads TGTGCCAGCAGCGCCTTTCGGTCCGGGGAGCTGTTTTTT.

The V gene is TRBV7-9, the J gene TRBJ1-5; D remains ambiguous. This CDR3 is 13 amino acids long. Germline V gene data show CDR1 as SEHNR and CDR2 as FQNEAQ (reference sequence). Deletions cut 5 bases from V and 4 bases from J, with 9 bases between. The CDR3 reads CASSEQRNQPQHF. CDR3 nucleotides: TGTGCCAGCAGCGAACAGAGAAATCAGCCCCAGCATTTT. Using reference TRBV7-9 and TRBJ1-5 for the parts outside the CDR3, the full variable domain is DTGVSQNPRHKITKRGQNVTFRCDPISEHNRLYWYRQTLGQGPEFLTYFQNEAQLEKSRLLSDRFSAERPKGSFSTLEIQRTEQGDSAMYLCASSEQRNQPQHFGDGTRLSIL.

The CDR3 DNA is TGTGCTAGTGGTTTGATCCCGGGCGGGTCGGCTTTCTTT. Protein: CASGLIPGGSAFF. The chain is built from TRBV12-5 and TRBJ1-1; no reliable D call. The CDR3 contains 13 residues. The V end was cut by 2 bases, the J end by 11 bases, with 15 bases between. Germline CDR1 LGHNT, CDR2 FRNRAP.

J is TRBJ1-1 and V is TRBV10-3; maybe TRBD1 (5 bases). The CDR3 totals 14 residues. Trimming stripped 4 bases from V and 6 bases from J, with 15 bases between. Germline V gene sequence: CDR1 ENHRY, CDR2 SYGVKD. DNA of the CDR3: TGTGCCATCAGTGGCGGGGGGAGGGTACCTGAAGCTTTCTTT. Amino acid sequence: CAISGGGRVPEAFF.

V is TRBV6-1 and J is TRBJ1-3, with no clear D. The CDR3 covers 13 residues. V was cut by 6 bases and J by 0 bases, with 6 bases left in between. Germline V CDR1 and CDR2: MNHNS, SASEGT. The CDR3 DNA sequence: TGTGCCAGCAGGGTGGCCTCTGGAAACACCATATATTTT. Translated, it gives CASRVASGNTIYF.

This clone has just one count. Other DNA variants within this sample encode the same CDR3. The chain has TRBV19 and TRBJ2-3; D possibly corresponds to TRBD1 (5 bases). V was clipped by 2 bases and J by 6 bases, with 6 bases between them. Germline-derived CDR1 and CDR2 are LNHDA and SQIVND (reference sequence). There are 12 residues in the CDR3. CDR3 DNA sequence: TGTGCCAGTAGTATACCAGGGGATACGCAGTATTTT. Translated: CASSIPGDTQYF.

The V call is TRBV7-3, the J call TRBJ2-1, with 14 bases fitting TRBD2. Unmatched junction bases numbered 9, after V lost 5 bases and J lost 6 bases. Germline values: CDR1 SGHTA, CDR2 FQGTGA. CDR3 length: 17 residues. DNA for the CDR3: TGTGCCAGCAGCCAAAGACTAGCGGGGGGGCCCTTCAATGAGCAGTTCTTC. It specifies CASSQRLAGGPFNEQFF.

The rearrangement uses TRBV11-2 and TRBJ2-2, with 7 bases that match TRBD1. The ends lost 5 bases at V and 1 base at J; junction bases unmatched: 7. The CDR3 is made up of 16 amino acids. Germline CDR1 is SGHAT and CDR2 is FQNNGV. As DNA, the CDR3 is TGTGCCAGCAGCCCCGACAGGGTTGGGAACACCGGGGAGCTGTTTTTT. Amino acids: CASSPDRVGNTGELFF.

The chain uses TRBV7-9 and TRBJ1-2; TRBD1 aligns across 7 bases. Per the germline V gene, CDR1 is SEHNR and CDR2 is FQNEAQ (reference sequence). The CDR3 is 15 amino acids. With 1 base clipped from V and 3 bases from J, the junction kept 5 bases outside the gene matches. The CDR3 DNA follows: TGTGCCAGCAGCTTAGTATCGGGACAGCACTATGGCTACACCTTC. It translates to CASSLVSGQHYGYTF.

The rearrangement joins TRBV28 to TRBJ2-7; no reliable D call. Trimming shortened V by 4 bases and J by 9 bases, and 16 bases separated the two germline ends. Germline V gives CDR1 MDHEN, CDR2 SYDVKM. This CDR3 region has 13 residues. The CDR3 sequence: CASSSLPRSGQYF. Here the CDR3 DNA reads TGTGCCAGCAGTTCCCTACCCCGCTCCGGGCAGTACTTC.

The chain combines TRBV7-9 with TRBJ2-7, with 7 positions matching TRBD2. This CDR3 has 15 amino acids. Unmatched junction bases numbered 11, after V lost 6 bases and J lost 3 bases. From germline, CDR1 is SEHNR and CDR2 FQNEAQ (reference sequence). CDR3 nucleotides: TGTGCCAGCAGTCCTCCGGGGCTAGCGGACTACGAGCAGTACTTC. It translates to CASSPPGLADYEQYF.

The genes are TRBV10-2 and TRBJ2-7; tentatively, D is TRBD2 (5 bases). CDR1 is WSHSY, CDR2 SAAADI, per germline. This CDR3 is built from 14 residues. The ends were cut back, 3 bases at V and 2 bases at J, with 11 bases in the middle. The CDR3 protein is CASSDSGVTYEQYF. The CDR3 DNA sequence: TGCGCCAGCAGTGATTCCGGGGTTACCTACGAGCAGTACTTC.

This clone has a single count. V usage is TRBV18 and J usage is TRBJ2-7; 11 bases are shared with TRBD2. The germline V gene has CDR1 KGHSH and CDR2 LQKENI. V gave up 3 bases and J gave up 0 bases; unmatched junction bases: 1. There are 15 residues in the CDR3. CDR3: CASSPTSGNSYEQYF. In DNA, the CDR3 is TGTGCCAGCTCACCGACTAGCGGGAACTCCTACGAGCAGTACTTC. The full variable domain, with the rest looked up from reference TRBV18 and TRBJ2-7, is NAGVMQNPRHLVRRRGQEARLRCSPMKGHSHVYWYRQLPEEGLKFMVYLQKENIIDESGMPKERFSAEFPKEGPSILRIQQVVRGDSAAYFCASSPTSGNSYEQYFGPGTRLTVT.